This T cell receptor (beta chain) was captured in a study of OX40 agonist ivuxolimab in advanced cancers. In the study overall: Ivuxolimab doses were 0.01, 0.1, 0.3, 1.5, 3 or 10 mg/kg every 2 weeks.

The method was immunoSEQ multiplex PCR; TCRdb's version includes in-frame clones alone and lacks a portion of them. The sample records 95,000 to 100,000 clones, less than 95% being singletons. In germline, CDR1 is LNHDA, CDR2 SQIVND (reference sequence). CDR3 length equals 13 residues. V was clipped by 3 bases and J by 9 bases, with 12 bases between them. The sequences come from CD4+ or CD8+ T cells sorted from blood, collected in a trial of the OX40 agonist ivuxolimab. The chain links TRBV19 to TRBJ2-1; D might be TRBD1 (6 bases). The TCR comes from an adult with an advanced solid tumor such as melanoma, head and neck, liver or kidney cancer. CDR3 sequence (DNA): TGTGCCAGTAGTATGCACAGGGAAGGTGAGCAGTTCTTC. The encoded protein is CASSMHREGEQFF. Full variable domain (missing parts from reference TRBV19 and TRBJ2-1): DGGITQSPKYLFRKEGQNVTLSCEQNLNHDAMYWYRQDPGQGLRLIYYSQIVNDFQKGDIAEGYSVSREKKESFPLTVTSAQKNPTAFYLCASSMHREGEQFFGPGTRLTVL.